The rows below give T cell receptor beta chains drawn from one sample of a study of CD8 T cells in Susac syndrome. TCRdb analysed the immunoSEQ multiplex PCR reads with MiXCR anew, one entry per CDR3 protein. The sample comprises about 210,000 distinct CDR3 sequences, 85% to 95% of which are singletons, and around 0.093% rests with the top ten. Input material: CD4+ T cells from PBMCs. The receptors stem from a human donor in good health. The CDR3 runs from the conserved cysteine through the conserved F or W. D genes are given only for firm matches. The size field is filled for only some rows; it gives once, few, many or a size class.

j_call d_call clone_size v_call cdr3_aa cdr3_nt
TRBJ2-7 - - TRBV6-1 CASRPFGTETYEQYF TGTGCCAGCCGCCCGTTCGGGACTGAGACCTACGAGCAGTACTTC
TRBJ2-3 TRBD2 - TRBV2 CASSVLAGSTDTQYF TGTGCCAGCAGTGTCCTAGCGGGAAGCACAGATACGCAGTATTTT
TRBJ2-3 TRBD2 - TRBV5-6 CASSSVFGTSGYTDTQYF TGTGCCAGCAGCTCCGTGTTTGGGACTAGCGGATACACAGATACGCAGTATTTT
TRBJ2-3 - - TRBV20-1 CSALLGATSTDTQYF TGCAGTGCCCTCCTCGGGGCTACCAGCACAGATACGCAGTATTTT
TRBJ2-4 - - TRBV19 CASSEGDIQYF TGTGCCAGTTCCGAGGGGGACATTCAGTACTTC
TRBJ1-1 - - TRBV29-1 CSVVYSQGETEAFF TGCAGCGTTGTATACTCACAGGGAGAAACTGAAGCTTTCTTT
TRBJ2-5 - - TRBV4-3 CASSQAVRVRTQYF TGCGCCAGCAGCCAAGCCGTGCGGGTTCGGACCCAGTACTTC
TRBJ2-3 TRBD1 - TRBV12-3/TRBV12-4 CASSKGQDTDTQYF TGTGCCAGCAGTAAGGGACAGGATACAGATACGCAGTATTTT
TRBJ2-1 TRBD2 - TRBV5-6 CASSFGAGGYYNEQFF TGTGCCAGCAGCTTCGGAGCGGGAGGGTACTACAATGAGCAGTTCTTC
TRBJ1-1 TRBD1 - TRBV30 CAWSNWGTGRTGEAFF TGTGCCTGGAGTAACTGGGGGACAGGGAGAACGGGTGAAGCTTTCTTT
TRBJ2-5 - - TRBV3-1 CASSHRPETQYF TGTGCCAGCAGCCACCGACCGGAGACCCAGTACTTC
TRBJ2-1 TRBD2 once TRBV20-1 CSASGTSGYEQFF TGCAGTGCTAGCGGGACTAGCGGCTATGAGCAGTTCTTC
TRBJ2-7 - - TRBV3-1 CASSHGYEQYF TGTGCCAGCAGCCATGGCTACGAGCAGTACTTC
TRBJ1-5 TRBD1 - TRBV18 CASSLGQGMDQPQHF TGTGCCAGCTCACTCGGACAGGGAATGGATCAGCCCCAGCATTTT
TRBJ2-5 - - TRBV15 CATSMSRQETQYF TGTGCCACCAGCATGAGCAGACAAGAGACCCAGTACTTC
TRBJ1-1 - - TRBV3-1 CASSQDTATFFKAFF TGTGCCAGCAGCCAAGATACGGCGACGTTCTTTAAAGCTTTCTTT
TRBJ1-2 - - TRBV14 CASSQARAGYGYTF TGTGCCAGCAGCCAAGCCCGGGCGGGCTATGGCTACACCTTC
TRBJ1-2 TRBD1 - TRBV29-1 CSVDIGTGGNYGYTF TGCAGCGTTGATATTGGGACAGGGGGAAACTATGGCTACACCTTC
TRBJ1-5 - - TRBV24-1 CATSGDGNQPQHF TGTGCCACCAGCGGGGACGGGAATCAGCCCCAGCATTTT
TRBJ1-6 - - TRBV10-3 CATTPQAQNSPLHF TGTGCCACCACCCCGCAGGCTCAAAATTCACCCCTCCACTTT
TRBJ2-1 - - TRBV20-1 CSASGFYNEQFF TGCAGTGCTTCGGGCTTTTACAATGAGCAGTTCTTC
TRBJ2-1 TRBD1 - TRBV6-1 CASSARQGAFGEQFF TGTGCCAGCAGTGCGCGACAGGGGGCATTCGGTGAGCAGTTCTTC
TRBJ1-2 - - TRBV20-1 CSARKTSYGYTF TGCAGTGCTCGGAAAACCAGCTATGGCTACACCTTC
TRBJ2-5 TRBD2 - TRBV28 CASTGTSGQETQYF TGTGCCAGCACCGGGACTAGCGGACAAGAGACCCAGTACTTC
TRBJ2-7 - - TRBV19 CASSLDREYEQYF TGTGCCAGTAGTCTCGACAGAGAATACGAGCAGTACTTC
TRBJ2-3 - - TRBV6-6 CASSYQGSTDTQYF TGTGCCAGCAGTTACCAGGGAAGCACAGATACGCAGTATTTT
TRBJ2-2 - - TRBV29-1 CSVGRTFGELFF TGCAGCGTTGGGAGGACCTTCGGGGAGCTGTTTTTT
TRBJ2-3 TRBD1 - TRBV4-1 CASSQRTGHTDTQYF TGCGCCAGCAGCCAAAGGACAGGGCACACAGATACGCAGTATTTT
TRBJ1-2 - - TRBV29-1 CSVSLYGYTF TGCAGCGTTTCCCTCTATGGCTACACCTTC
TRBJ1-6 - once TRBV5-4 CASSEGLDSPLHF TGTGCCAGCAGCGAAGGGCTAGACTCACCCCTCCACTTT
TRBJ2-5 - - TRBV7-8 CASSLGGGPKTQYF TGTGCCAGCAGCTTAGGTGGGGGGCCGAAGACCCAGTACTTC
TRBJ2-5 - - TRBV3-1 CASSPRINQETQYF TGTGCCAGCAGCCCCAGGATTAACCAAGAGACCCAGTACTTC
TRBJ2-3 TRBD2 - TRBV18 CASSPLGLAGGSGTDTQYF TGTGCCAGCTCACCACTGGGACTAGCGGGAGGTTCAGGCACAGATACGCAGTATTTT
TRBJ2-3 TRBD2 - TRBV6-2/TRBV6-3 CASRLAGGIDTQYF TGTGCCAGCAGGCTAGCGGGGGGCATCGATACGCAGTATTTT
TRBJ2-5 - - TRBV5-1 CASSLRGTKQETQYF TGCGCCAGCAGCCTCCGAGGGACCAAACAAGAGACCCAGTACTTC
TRBJ1-6 - - TRBV20-1 CSARVGSGRNSPLHF TGCAGTGCCCGGGTAGGGTCTGGGCGAAATTCACCCCTCCACTTT
TRBJ2-6 - - TRBV28 CASSTGSSGANVLTF TGTGCCAGCAGTACCGGAAGCTCTGGGGCCAACGTCCTGACTTTC
TRBJ1-1 - once TRBV9 CASSVAGDTEAFF TGTGCCAGCAGCGTAGCTGGGGACACTGAAGCTTTCTTT
TRBJ1-6 TRBD1 - TRBV6-1 CATTNRGNSPLHF TGTGCCACTACTAACAGGGGAAATTCACCCCTCCACTTT
TRBJ2-4 - once TRBV9 CASSVVQPNIQYF TGTGCCAGCAGCGTAGTGCAACCAAACATTCAGTACTTC
TRBJ2-5 TRBD2 once TRBV24-1 CATGSGLADPQETQYF TGTGCCACCGGCTCCGGACTAGCGGATCCCCAAGAGACCCAGTACTTC
TRBJ2-7 TRBD1 - TRBV20-1 CSARGGTGPPEQYF TGCAGTGCTAGAGGGGGGACAGGGCCCCCCGAGCAGTACTTC
TRBJ1-1 TRBD1 - TRBV3-1 CASTPQGASTEAFF TGTGCCAGCACCCCCCAGGGGGCGAGTACTGAAGCTTTCTTT
TRBJ1-2 TRBD1 - TRBV9 CASARDRPNYGYTF TGTGCCAGCGCCCGGGACAGACCTAACTATGGCTACACCTTC
TRBJ2-3 - - TRBV5-1 CASSLGYGTDTQYF TGCGCCAGCAGCTTGGGGTACGGCACAGATACGCAGTATTTT
TRBJ2-3 - once TRBV27 CASSSGTRSGDTQYF TGTGCCAGCAGCTCCGGGACTCGTTCAGGAGATACGCAGTATTTT